This T cell receptor (beta chain) was recorded in a study of T cell repertoires in cytomegalovirus infection. CDR1 and CDR2 from the germline V gene are MGHDK and SYGVNS. This CDR3 has 12 amino acids. V shed 9 bases and J shed 3 bases, with 12 bases lying between them. Only a few counts were recorded for this clonotype. Using its own MiXCR run on the reads, TCRdb lists one record per CDR3 protein. The profile shows roughly 230,000 distinct CDR3 sequences, 22% of them singletons. The chain is built from TRBV25-1 and TRBJ2-7; D gene uncertain. Sample: CD8+ T cells from PBMCs. The receptor was isolated from a human donor in good health (CMV status not recorded). Some clones in this sample may be carry-over from other donors' samples. The CDR3 DNA sequence: TGTGCCAGTACAGCAGATTTCTACGAGCAGTACTTC. It codes for CASTADFYEQYF.